This T cell receptor (beta chain) was found in a study of molecular identifiers for immune sequencing clone quantification (dated by TCRdb to the late 2010s). Broadly, across the study: For a replicate experiment, RNA from around 20,000 or 100,000 naive CD8 T cells was divided into five aliquots, of which four were sequenced. CD8 T cells were used in a methods study to benchmark molecular-identifier clustering-based TCR repertoire sequencing (MIDCIRS) and TCR RNA copy counting. Results the study describes overall, beyond this receptor: When barcode sub-clustering was not used, chimeric consensus sequences inflated TCR diversity, with chimeras reaching as high as 47%. Highly expanded clone sizes could be underestimated because identical TCR molecules may share a barcode. Modeling gave about 3.2 recovered TCR RNA copies per cell versus approximately 9 by digital PCR, implying roughly 28% capture efficiency. Spiked-in Jurkat TCR RNA equal to a single cell's worth was reported to be detectable even within one million naive CD8 T cells. In CMV-specific effector cells, clones with more than 20 RNA copies accounted for over 99% of molecules, whereas in naive cells such clones accounted for under 1%. Spiked-in Jurkat TCR RNA (approximately 10 copies' worth), which is not part of the donor repertoire, was contained in the naive libraries.

On this clonotype: The target of this receptor is not known. No per-base quality is available; no much larger clone lies one base away.

Libraries of naive CD8 T cells were built from around 18,000 to 910,000 sorted cells, with 10%, 30% or 50% of the purified RNA used. Naive CD8 T cells were FACS-sorted as CD8+CD4-CCR7+CD45RA+ on a BD FACSAria II into RLT Plus buffer. Detection sensitivity was tested by spiking Jurkat RNA equal to fewer than twelve TCR copies' worth into samples containing about 20,000-1,000,000 naive CD8 T cells. CD8 T cells were enriched using RosetteSep CD8+ T Cell Enrichment Cocktail and Ficoll-Paque, and the enriched cells then underwent ACK red cell lysis. To prepare the library, PCR was applied. Instrument on record: NextSeq 500. Bulk TCR libraries were made following a previously described method, with the TCR primers given in Table S5. The Qiagen AllPrep DNA/RNA kit was used to purify total RNA. Before any analysis, reads coming from multiple sequencing runs of the same library were combined into one pool. As for how the authors treated the data: Only reads with exact TCR constant sequence were kept, trimmed to 150 nt, and grouped by their 12-nt molecular barcodes. Reads within each barcode group were sub-clustered using a 15% Levenshtein threshold, and quality-weighted consensus sequences were constructed for each RNA molecule. Non-functional sequences were excluded, and lower-count sequences lying one edit away from another sequence were also excluded. Barcode sub-clusters with fewer than 20% of the maximum read count were removed, based on fitting two negative binomial distributions. TCRdb cleaned the public reads at Q25 with fastp, built clones with MiXCR and kept in-frame beta chains. Each entry is one CDR3 protein sequence, shown with its most common DNA and genes. These V and J calls originate from TCRdb's pipeline instead of the authors' own analysis. The table for this sample lists a few hundred thousand distinct CDR3 sequences; 24% of them were counted only once. The ten largest clones capture 0.7% to 0.95% of the sample.

V is reduced by 3 bases and J by 0 bases, leaving a spacing of 10 bases between them. The CDR3 covers 15 residues, taking in both the cysteine and the phenylalanine. Just CDR3 DNA is preserved here, 45 bases in frame from base 1. This receptor was identified in a human donor in good health. Some libraries in this study had Jurkat cell RNA spiked in. The sequencing sample was made of naive CD8+ T cells from blood, with Jurkat cell RNA spiked in. Reading the label with the study, this specimen's cell subset or site is: FACS-sorted CD8+CD4-CCR7+CD45RA+ naive T cells. Here the chain combines TRBV12-3 or TRBV12-4 and TRBJ2-3, with a tentative D gene TRBD1 over 6 matching bases. The CDR3 corresponds to CASSFLQGSTDTQYF. Here is the DNA: TGTGCCAGCAGTTTTCTTCAGGGGAGCACAGATACGCAGTATTTT.